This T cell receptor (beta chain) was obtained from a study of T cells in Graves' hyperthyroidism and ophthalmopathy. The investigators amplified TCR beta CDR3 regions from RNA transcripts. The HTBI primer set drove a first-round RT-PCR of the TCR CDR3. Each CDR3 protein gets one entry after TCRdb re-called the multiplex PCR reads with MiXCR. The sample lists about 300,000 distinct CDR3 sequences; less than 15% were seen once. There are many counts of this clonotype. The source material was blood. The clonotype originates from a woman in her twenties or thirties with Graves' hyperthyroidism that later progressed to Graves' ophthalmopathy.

The CDR3: CASSPRRGAADTQYF. CDR3 nucleotide sequence: TGTGCCAGCAGCCCCCGTCGGGGAGCGGCAGATACGCAGTATTTT. The chain is built from TRBV12-3 or TRBV12-4 and TRBJ2-3; a possible D gene is TRBD2 (5 bases). Trimming left V 6 bases short and J 4 bases short, with 17 bases between. The CDR3 runs 15 residues.